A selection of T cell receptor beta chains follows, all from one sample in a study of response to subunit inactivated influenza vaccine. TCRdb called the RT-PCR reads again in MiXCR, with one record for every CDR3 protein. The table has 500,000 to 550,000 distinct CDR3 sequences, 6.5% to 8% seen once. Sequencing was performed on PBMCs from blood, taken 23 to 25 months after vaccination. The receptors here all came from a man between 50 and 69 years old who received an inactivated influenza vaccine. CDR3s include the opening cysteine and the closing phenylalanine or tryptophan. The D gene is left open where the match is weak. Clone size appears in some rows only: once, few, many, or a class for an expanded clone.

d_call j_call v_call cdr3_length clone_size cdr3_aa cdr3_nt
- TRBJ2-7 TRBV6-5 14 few CASSSSDRFDEQYF TGTGCCAGCAGTTCCTCCGACAGGTTCGACGAGCAGTACTTC
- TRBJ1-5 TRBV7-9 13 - CASSPGGDQPQHF TGTGCCAGCAGCCCCGGGGGGGATCAGCCCCAGCATTTT
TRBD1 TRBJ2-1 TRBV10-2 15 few CASSEGGRGYNEQFF TGCGCCAGCAGTGAGGGGGGCAGGGGGTACAATGAGCAGTTCTTC
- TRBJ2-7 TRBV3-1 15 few CASSQDRRSSYEQYF TGTGCCAGCAGCCAAGATCGGAGAAGCTCCTACGAGCAGTACTTC
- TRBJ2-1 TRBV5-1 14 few CASSLARGYNEQFF TGCGCCAGCAGCTTGGCCAGGGGCTACAATGAGCAGTTCTTC
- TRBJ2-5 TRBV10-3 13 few CAISDRILSGLYF TGTGCCATCAGTGACCGCATTCTATCGGGGTTGTACTTC
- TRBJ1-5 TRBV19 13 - CASSIGEGQPQHF TGTGCCAGTAGTATAGGTGAGGGTCAGCCCCAGCATTTT
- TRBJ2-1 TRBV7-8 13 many CASSLLSSYEQFF TGTGCCAGCAGCTTGCTTTCTAGCTATGAGCAGTTCTTC
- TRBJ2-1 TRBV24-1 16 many CATSEGRTSFYNEQFF TGTGCCACCAGTGAGGGGCGGACGAGCTTCTACAATGAGCAGTTCTTC
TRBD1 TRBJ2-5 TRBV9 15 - CASSGGSGGQEAQYF TGTGCCAGCAGCGGAGGTTCAGGGGGACAAGAGGCCCAGTACTTC
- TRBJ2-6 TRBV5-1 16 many CASSLGHTSGANVLTF TGCGCCAGCAGCTTAGGCCATACTTCTGGGGCCAACGTCCTGACTTTC
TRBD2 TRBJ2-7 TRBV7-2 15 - CASSLNGLAAYEQYF TGTGCCAGCAGCTTAAATGGGCTAGCGGCCTACGAGCAGTACTTC
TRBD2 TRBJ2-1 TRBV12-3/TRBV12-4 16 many CASRRLAGGSLDEQFF TGTGCCAGCAGGCGACTAGCGGGGGGGAGTCTAGATGAGCAGTTCTTC